The entry below describes one TCR beta chain. Healthy bone marrow donors supplied every sample. The source of the sample is a study of cytomegalovirus exposure and HLA in healthy donors. Unmatched junction bases numbered 12, after V lost 0 bases and J lost 7 bases. Germline V gives CDR1 LGHNA, CDR2 YNFKEQ. This CDR3 contains 18 residues. The PCR had 60 Vbeta and 13 Jbeta primers. Sequencing used immunoSEQ multiplex PCR; TCRdb keeps in-frame clones, though not all of them. The sample includes about 150,000 clones. The receptor was isolated from a woman aged 45 to 65 in good health and CMV-seronegative. The gene calls are TRBV4-2 and TRBJ1-6; 7 bases are shared with TRBD1. Sample: PBMCs. CDR3 sequence: CASSQETNRGDLNSPLHF. DNA for the CDR3: TGTGCCAGCAGCCAAGAAACAAACAGGGGCGATCTCAATTCACCCCTCCACTTT.